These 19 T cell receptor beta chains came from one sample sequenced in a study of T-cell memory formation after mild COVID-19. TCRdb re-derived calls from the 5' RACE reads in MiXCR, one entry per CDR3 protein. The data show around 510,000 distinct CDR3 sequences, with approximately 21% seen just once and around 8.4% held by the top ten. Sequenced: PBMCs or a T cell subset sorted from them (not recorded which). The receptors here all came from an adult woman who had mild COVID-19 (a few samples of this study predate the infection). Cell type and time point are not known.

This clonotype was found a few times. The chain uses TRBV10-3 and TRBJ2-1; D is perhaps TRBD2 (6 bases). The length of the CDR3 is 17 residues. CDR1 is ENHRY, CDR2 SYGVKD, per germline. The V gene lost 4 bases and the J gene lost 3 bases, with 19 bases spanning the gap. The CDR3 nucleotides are TGTGCCATCAGTGGGAATGACGGGAGAGAGGGCTACAATGAGCAGTTCTTC. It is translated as CAISGNDGREGYNEQFF.

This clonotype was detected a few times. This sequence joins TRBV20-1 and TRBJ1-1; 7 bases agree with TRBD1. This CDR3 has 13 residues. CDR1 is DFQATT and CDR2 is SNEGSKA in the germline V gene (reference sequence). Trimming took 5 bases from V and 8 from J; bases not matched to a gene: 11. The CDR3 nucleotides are TGCAGTGCTGGGGACAGTTCAGGAGGGGAAGCTTTCTTT. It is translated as CSAGDSSGGEAFF.

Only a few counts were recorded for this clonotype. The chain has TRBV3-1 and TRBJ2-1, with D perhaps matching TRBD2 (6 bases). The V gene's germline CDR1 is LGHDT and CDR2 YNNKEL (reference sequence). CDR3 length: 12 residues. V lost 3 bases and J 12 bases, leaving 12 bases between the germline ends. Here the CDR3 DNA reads TGTGCCAGCAGCCAGCTACTAGCCGGGCAGTTCTTC. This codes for CASSQLLAGQFF.

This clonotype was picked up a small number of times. The CDR3 nucleotides read TGCAGTGCTACGAGATTTATCAGGGGAGGTTTTTCTCTGGGCACTGAAGCTTTCTTT. Translating it yields CSATRFIRGGFSLGTEAFF. This rearrangement joins TRBV20-1 to TRBJ1-1; tentative D call: TRBD1 (6 bases). The CDR3 has 19 residues. V was pared by 4 bases and J by 4 bases, with 31 bases between. Germline CDR1 is DFQATT and CDR2 is SNEGSKA (reference sequence).

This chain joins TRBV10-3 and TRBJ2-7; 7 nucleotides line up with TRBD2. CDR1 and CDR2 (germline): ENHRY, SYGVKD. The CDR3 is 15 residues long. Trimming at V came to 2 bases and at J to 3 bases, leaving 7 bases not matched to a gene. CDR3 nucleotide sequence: TGTGCCATCAGTGAGAGTTCTAGCGGAGGCTACGAGCAGTACTTC. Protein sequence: CAISESSSGGYEQYF.

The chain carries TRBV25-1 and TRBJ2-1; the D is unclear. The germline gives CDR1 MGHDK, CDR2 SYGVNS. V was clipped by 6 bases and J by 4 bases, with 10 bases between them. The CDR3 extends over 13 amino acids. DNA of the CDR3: TGTGCCAGCAGCTCCCAGGATTACAATGAGCAGTTCTTC. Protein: CASSSQDYNEQFF.

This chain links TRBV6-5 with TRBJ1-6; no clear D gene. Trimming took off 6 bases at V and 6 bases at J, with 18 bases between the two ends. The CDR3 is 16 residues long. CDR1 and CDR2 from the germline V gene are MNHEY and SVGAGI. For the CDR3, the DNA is TGTGCCAGCAGCTACGAGGTCCCCAAGGGTAATTCACCCCTCCACTTT. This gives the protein CASSYEVPKGNSPLHF.

The CDR3: CASSAGSGQGGYGYTF. CDR3 coding DNA: TGTGCCAGCAGCGCCGGATCGGGACAGGGTGGATATGGCTACACCTTC. The chain is built from TRBV9 and TRBJ1-2, with 9 bases lining up with TRBD1. The V gene end was trimmed by 3 bases and the J gene end by 5 bases; junction bases not matched to a gene: 11. Germline loops: CDR1 SGDLS, CDR2 YYNGEE. CDR3 length: 16 amino acids.

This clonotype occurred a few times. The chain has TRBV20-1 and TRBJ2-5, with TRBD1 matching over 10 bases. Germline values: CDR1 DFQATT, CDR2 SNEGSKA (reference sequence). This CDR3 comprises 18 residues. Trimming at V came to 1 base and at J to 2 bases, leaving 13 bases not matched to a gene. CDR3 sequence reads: CSARGIVDPGQGQETQYF. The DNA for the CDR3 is TGCAGTGCTAGAGGCATTGTGGACCCGGGACAGGGGCAAGAGACCCAGTACTTC.

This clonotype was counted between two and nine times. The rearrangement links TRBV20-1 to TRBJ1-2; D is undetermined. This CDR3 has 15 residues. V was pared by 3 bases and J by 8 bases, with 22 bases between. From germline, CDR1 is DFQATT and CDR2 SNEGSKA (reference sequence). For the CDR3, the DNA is TGCAGTGCTAGGGCCCAGGCAGGCCCTTCCAAAGGCTACACCTTC. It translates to CSARAQAGPSKGYTF.

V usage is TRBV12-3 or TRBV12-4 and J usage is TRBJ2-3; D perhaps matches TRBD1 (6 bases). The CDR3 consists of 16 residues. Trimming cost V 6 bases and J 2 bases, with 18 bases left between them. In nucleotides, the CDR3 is TGTGCCAGCAGGGCGGACAGTCATATTCACACAGATACGCAGTATTTT. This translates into CASRADSHIHTDTQYF.

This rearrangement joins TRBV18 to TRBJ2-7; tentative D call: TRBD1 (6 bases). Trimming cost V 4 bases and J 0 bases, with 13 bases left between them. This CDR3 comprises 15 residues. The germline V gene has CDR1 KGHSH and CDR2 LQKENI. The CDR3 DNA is TGTGCCAGCTCACACCTCACAGGGCTCTCCTACGAGCAGTACTTC. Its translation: CASSHLTGLSYEQYF.

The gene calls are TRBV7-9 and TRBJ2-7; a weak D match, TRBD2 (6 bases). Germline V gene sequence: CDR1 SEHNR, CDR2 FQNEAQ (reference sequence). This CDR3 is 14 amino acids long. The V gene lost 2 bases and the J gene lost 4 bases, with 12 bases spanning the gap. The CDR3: CASSLTGVSYEQYF. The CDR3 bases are TGTGCCAGCAGCTTAACGGGAGTGTCTTACGAGCAGTACTTC.

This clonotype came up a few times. In DNA form, the CDR3 reads TGTGCCAGCAGCCCGTGGGACAGGGGCATGGAGACCCAGTACTTC. Translated: CASSPWDRGMETQYF. The rearrangement joins TRBV3-1 to TRBJ2-5; 10 bases match TRBD1. V lost 4 bases to trimming and J lost 5 bases; unmatched junction nucleotides: 7. This CDR3 is 15 amino acids long. The V gene's germline CDR1 is LGHDT and CDR2 YNNKEL (reference sequence).

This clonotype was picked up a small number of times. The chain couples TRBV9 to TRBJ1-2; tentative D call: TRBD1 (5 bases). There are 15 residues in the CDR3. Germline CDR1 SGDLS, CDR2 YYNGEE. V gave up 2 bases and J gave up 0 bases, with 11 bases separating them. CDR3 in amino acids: CASSVDVTANYGYTF. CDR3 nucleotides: TGTGCCAGCAGCGTTGACGTGACAGCTAACTATGGCTACACCTTC.

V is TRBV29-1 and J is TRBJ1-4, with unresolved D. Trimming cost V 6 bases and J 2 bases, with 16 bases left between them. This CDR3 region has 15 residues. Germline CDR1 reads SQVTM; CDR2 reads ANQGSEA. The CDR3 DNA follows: TGCAGCGTCCTGAGGTCAGCGGCTACTAATGAAAAACTGTTTTTT. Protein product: CSVLRSAATNEKLFF.

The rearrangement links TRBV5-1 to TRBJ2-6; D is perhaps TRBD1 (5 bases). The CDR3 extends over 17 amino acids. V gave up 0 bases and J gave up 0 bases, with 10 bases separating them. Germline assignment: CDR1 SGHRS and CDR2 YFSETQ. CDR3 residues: CASSLGQPSSGANVLTF. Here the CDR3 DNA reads TGCGCCAGCAGCTTGGGACAGCCCAGCTCTGGGGCCAACGTCCTGACTTTC. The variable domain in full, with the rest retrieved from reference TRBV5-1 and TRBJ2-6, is KAGVTQTPRYLIKTRGQQVTLSCSPISGHRSVSWYQQTPGQGLQFLFEYFSETQRNKGNFPGRFSGRQFSNSRSEMNVSTLELGDSALYLCASSLGQPSSGANVLTFGAGSRLTVL.

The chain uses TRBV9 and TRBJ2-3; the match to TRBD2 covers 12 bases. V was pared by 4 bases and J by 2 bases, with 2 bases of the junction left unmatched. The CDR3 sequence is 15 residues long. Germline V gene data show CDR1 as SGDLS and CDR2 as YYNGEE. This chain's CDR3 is CASSPSGRATDTQYF. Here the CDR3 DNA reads TGTGCCAGCAGCCCTAGCGGGAGGGCCACAGATACGCAGTATTTT.

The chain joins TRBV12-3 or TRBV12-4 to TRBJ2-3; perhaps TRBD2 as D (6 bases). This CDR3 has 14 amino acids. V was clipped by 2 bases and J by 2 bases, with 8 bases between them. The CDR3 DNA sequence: TGTGCCAGCAGTTTACCGGGAGCCACAGATACGCAGTATTTT. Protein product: CASSLPGATDTQYF.